A selection of T cell receptor beta chains follows, all from one sample in a study of OX40 agonist ivuxolimab in advanced cancers. Profiled with immunoSEQ multiplex PCR; TCRdb holds only in-frame clones, not every one. The sample contains some 75,000 clones, around 90% of which appear only once. The sequencing used CD4+ or CD8+ T cells sorted from blood, collected in a trial of the OX40 agonist ivuxolimab. These receptor sequences come from an adult with an advanced solid tumor such as melanoma, head and neck, liver or kidney cancer. CDR3s include the opening cysteine and the closing phenylalanine or tryptophan. The order of the fields is V gene, J gene, clone size, D gene, CDR3 protein, CDR3 DNA. D genes are given only for firm matches. Size tells how often a clone was seen (once, few, many) or the class of an expanded clone, and some rows leave it out.

v_call: TRBV9
j_call: TRBJ1-6
clone_size: -
d_call: -
cdr3_aa: CASSATAISEYSPLHF
cdr3_nt: TGTGCCAGCAGCGCTACTGCGATTAGCGAGTATTCACCCCTCCACTTT

v_call: TRBV9
j_call: TRBJ2-5
clone_size: -
d_call: -
cdr3_aa: CASSATVTQETQYF
cdr3_nt: TGTGCCAGCAGCGCCACAGTAACACAAGAGACCCAGTACTTC

v_call: TRBV4-2
j_call: TRBJ1-6
clone_size: -
d_call: -
cdr3_aa: CASSQEWSPTSALYNSPLHF
cdr3_nt: TGTGCCAGCAGCCAAGAATGGTCACCCACCTCCGCCCTTTATAATTCACCCCTCCACTTT

v_call: TRBV6-6
j_call: TRBJ1-1
clone_size: -
d_call: TRBD1
cdr3_aa: CASSEGARAFF
cdr3_nt: TGTGCCAGCAGCGAGGGGGCGCGAGCTTTCTTT

v_call: TRBV10-1
j_call: TRBJ2-1
clone_size: -
d_call: TRBD2
cdr3_aa: CASSEGRTSGELNEQFF
cdr3_nt: TGCGCCAGCAGTGAAGGAAGGACTAGCGGAGAACTTAATGAGCAGTTCTTC

v_call: TRBV18
j_call: TRBJ2-7
clone_size: -
d_call: TRBD1
cdr3_aa: CASSPDRVLGEQYF
cdr3_nt: TGTGCCAGCTCACCGGACAGGGTTTTGGGGGAGCAGTACTTC

v_call: TRBV5-1
j_call: TRBJ2-1
clone_size: -
d_call: -
cdr3_aa: CASSLGPDRSYNEQFF
cdr3_nt: TGCGCCAGCAGCTTGGGCCCGGACCGCTCCTACAATGAGCAGTTCTTC

v_call: TRBV9
j_call: TRBJ1-3
clone_size: -
d_call: TRBD1
cdr3_aa: CASSVPDENRGRDTIYF
cdr3_nt: TGTGCCAGCAGCGTACCCGACGAGAACAGGGGCCGGGACACCATATATTTT

v_call: TRBV7-9
j_call: TRBJ1-4
clone_size: -
d_call: -
cdr3_aa: CASSLQGYEKLFF
cdr3_nt: TGTGCCAGCAGCTTACAGGGATACGAAAAACTGTTTTTT

v_call: TRBV11-2
j_call: TRBJ1-2
clone_size: -
d_call: TRBD1
cdr3_aa: CASSLSTGGIYGYTF
cdr3_nt: TGTGCCAGCAGCTTATCGACAGGGGGGATCTATGGCTACACCTTC

v_call: TRBV7-6
j_call: TRBJ1-1
clone_size: once
d_call: -
cdr3_aa: CASSLQGSRNTEAFF
cdr3_nt: TGTGCCAGCAGCTTACAGGGAAGCAGGAACACTGAAGCTTTCTTT

v_call: TRBV5-1
j_call: TRBJ2-3
clone_size: -
d_call: -
cdr3_aa: CASSLAIGSTDTQYF
cdr3_nt: TGCGCCAGCAGCTTGGCAATCGGGTCGACAGATACGCAGTATTTT

v_call: TRBV6-1
j_call: TRBJ1-4
clone_size: -
d_call: -
cdr3_aa: CASRRTEVNEKLFF
cdr3_nt: TGTGCCAGCAGGAGGACTGAGGTTAATGAAAAACTGTTTTTT

v_call: TRBV19
j_call: TRBJ1-1
clone_size: -
d_call: -
cdr3_aa: CASSVAGAVTEAFF
cdr3_nt: TGTGCCAGTAGTGTCGCGGGGGCGGTTACTGAAGCTTTCTTT

v_call: TRBV19
j_call: TRBJ1-4
clone_size: once
d_call: -
cdr3_aa: CASSSVAGMLEKLFF
cdr3_nt: TGTGCCAGTAGTTCCGTGGCAGGAATGCTAGAAAAACTGTTTTTT

v_call: TRBV28
j_call: TRBJ2-2
clone_size: -
d_call: TRBD1
cdr3_aa: CASSFPGQGLNTGELFF
cdr3_nt: TGTGCCAGCAGTTTCCCGGGACAGGGATTGAACACCGGGGAGCTGTTTTTT

v_call: TRBV4-3
j_call: TRBJ2-1
clone_size: -
d_call: -
cdr3_aa: CASSQDGKEQFF
cdr3_nt: TGCGCCAGCAGCCAAGATGGGAAGGAGCAGTTCTTC

v_call: TRBV6-5
j_call: TRBJ2-1
clone_size: once
d_call: TRBD1
cdr3_aa: CASNTDRVPYNEQFF
cdr3_nt: TGTGCCAGCAACACCGACAGGGTGCCCTACAATGAGCAGTTCTTC

v_call: TRBV20-1
j_call: TRBJ2-2
clone_size: -
d_call: -
cdr3_aa: CSASETGELFF
cdr3_nt: TGCAGTGCTAGTGAGACCGGGGAGCTGTTTTTT

v_call: TRBV4-1
j_call: TRBJ1-6
clone_size: -
d_call: -
cdr3_aa: CASSQAVRIRQNSPLHF
cdr3_nt: TGCGCCAGCAGCCAAGCCGTGCGGATTCGTCAGAATTCACCCCTCCACTTT

v_call: TRBV7-2
j_call: TRBJ1-5
clone_size: few
d_call: -
cdr3_aa: CASSLAGGGNQPQHF
cdr3_nt: TGTGCCAGCAGCTTGGCGGGGGGTGGCAATCAGCCCCAGCATTTT

v_call: TRBV7-2
j_call: TRBJ1-1
clone_size: -
d_call: TRBD1
cdr3_aa: CASSSDRGLTEAFF
cdr3_nt: TGTGCCAGCAGCTCGGACAGGGGGCTGACTGAAGCTTTCTTT

v_call: TRBV2
j_call: TRBJ1-1
clone_size: few
d_call: -
cdr3_aa: CASRELITEAFF
cdr3_nt: TGTGCCAGCAGGGAATTGATCACTGAAGCTTTCTTT

v_call: TRBV2
j_call: TRBJ1-4
clone_size: -
d_call: TRBD1
cdr3_aa: CASSEEGQGNEKLFF
cdr3_nt: TGTGCCAGCAGTGAAGAGGGACAGGGGAATGAAAAACTGTTTTTT

v_call: TRBV5-4
j_call: TRBJ2-7
clone_size: -
d_call: -
cdr3_aa: CASSQGRTYEQYF
cdr3_nt: TGTGCCAGCAGCCAGGGACGGACCTACGAGCAGTACTTC

v_call: TRBV7-8
j_call: TRBJ2-7
clone_size: -
d_call: TRBD1
cdr3_aa: CASSFGQGVYEQYF
cdr3_nt: TGTGCCAGCAGCTTTGGACAGGGGGTCTACGAGCAGTACTTC

v_call: TRBV19
j_call: TRBJ1-2
clone_size: -
d_call: -
cdr3_aa: CASSTGTVYGYTF
cdr3_nt: TGTGCCAGTAGTACCGGGACGGTCTATGGCTACACCTTC

v_call: TRBV7-8
j_call: TRBJ2-7
clone_size: -
d_call: -
cdr3_aa: CASSSHEKALYEQYF
cdr3_nt: TGTGCCAGCAGCTCCCACGAGAAGGCTCTATACGAGCAGTACTTC

v_call: TRBV2
j_call: TRBJ2-5
clone_size: -
d_call: TRBD2
cdr3_aa: CASTGTSGGAGTQYF
cdr3_nt: TGTGCCAGCACCGGGACTAGCGGGGGGGCGGGGACCCAGTACTTC

v_call: TRBV6-6
j_call: TRBJ2-5
clone_size: -
d_call: -
cdr3_aa: CASSYDGETQYF
cdr3_nt: TGTGCCAGCAGTTACGATGGGGAGACCCAGTACTTC

v_call: TRBV9
j_call: TRBJ2-7
clone_size: -
d_call: -
cdr3_aa: CASSAAAGQYF
cdr3_nt: TGTGCCAGCAGCGCAGCGGCGGGGCAGTACTTC

v_call: TRBV29-1
j_call: TRBJ1-1
clone_size: -
d_call: -
cdr3_aa: CSVARTTGRLPEAFF
cdr3_nt: TGCAGCGTTGCTCGAACCACGGGACGCCTACCTGAAGCTTTCTTT

v_call: TRBV6-1
j_call: TRBJ2-1
clone_size: -
d_call: TRBD1
cdr3_aa: CASSDGQGADEQFF
cdr3_nt: TGTGCCAGCAGTGACGGACAGGGGGCAGATGAGCAGTTCTTC

v_call: TRBV2
j_call: TRBJ1-1
clone_size: -
d_call: -
cdr3_aa: CASQMALSNTEAFF
cdr3_nt: TGTGCCAGCCAAATGGCACTGTCGAACACTGAAGCTTTCTTT

v_call: TRBV29-1
j_call: TRBJ2-3
clone_size: once
d_call: -
cdr3_aa: CSVEVRQSTDTQYF
cdr3_nt: TGCAGCGTTGAAGTACGACAGTCGACAGATACGCAGTATTTT

v_call: TRBV5-1
j_call: TRBJ2-3
clone_size: -
d_call: TRBD2
cdr3_aa: CASSGGTSGDTQYF
cdr3_nt: TGCGCCAGCTCCGGGGGGACTAGCGGAGATACGCAGTATTTT

v_call: TRBV4-3
j_call: TRBJ1-1
clone_size: -
d_call: -
cdr3_aa: CASSQDLWDTEAFF
cdr3_nt: TGCGCCAGCAGCCAAGATCTATGGGACACTGAAGCTTTCTTT

v_call: TRBV27
j_call: TRBJ1-2
clone_size: -
d_call: -
cdr3_aa: CASIYLYGYTF
cdr3_nt: TGTGCCAGCATTTACCTCTATGGCTACACCTTC

v_call: TRBV4-1
j_call: TRBJ2-7
clone_size: -
d_call: TRBD2
cdr3_aa: CASSQGTSGGLYEQYF
cdr3_nt: TGCGCCAGCAGCCAAGGGACTAGCGGGGGGCTCTACGAGCAGTACTTC

v_call: TRBV5-1
j_call: TRBJ2-2
clone_size: -
d_call: TRBD2
cdr3_aa: CASSLGAGGTGELFF
cdr3_nt: TGCGCCAGCAGCTTGGGAGCGGGAGGAACCGGGGAGCTGTTTTTT

v_call: TRBV11-2
j_call: TRBJ2-5
clone_size: -
d_call: TRBD1
cdr3_aa: CASSPQGTLGETQYF
cdr3_nt: TGTGCCAGCAGCCCACAGGGGACCCTCGGGGAGACCCAGTACTTC

v_call: TRBV28
j_call: TRBJ2-3
clone_size: -
d_call: -
cdr3_aa: CASSSTGVADTQYF
cdr3_nt: TGTGCCAGCAGTTCAACTGGGGTCGCAGATACGCAGTATTTT

v_call: TRBV7-3
j_call: TRBJ2-2
clone_size: -
d_call: -
cdr3_aa: CASSQLTGPSGELFF
cdr3_nt: TGTGCCAGCAGCCAACTAACTGGACCCTCCGGGGAGCTGTTTTTT

v_call: TRBV27
j_call: TRBJ2-2
clone_size: -
d_call: -
cdr3_aa: CASRRGQNTGELFF
cdr3_nt: TGTGCCAGCAGGAGGGGCCAGAACACCGGGGAGCTGTTTTTT

v_call: TRBV5-6
j_call: TRBJ1-5
clone_size: -
d_call: TRBD1
cdr3_aa: CASSLQGQGMGQPQHF
cdr3_nt: TGTGCCAGCAGCTTACAAGGACAGGGGATGGGTCAGCCCCAGCATTTT

v_call: TRBV5-6
j_call: TRBJ2-1
clone_size: -
d_call: TRBD1
cdr3_aa: CASSLLGQGYNEQFF
cdr3_nt: TGTGCCAGCAGCTTGTTGGGACAGGGCTACAATGAGCAGTTCTTC

v_call: TRBV29-1
j_call: TRBJ1-5
clone_size: -
d_call: -
cdr3_aa: CSVILDSGNQPQHF
cdr3_nt: TGCAGCGTTATCCTCGACAGCGGCAATCAGCCCCAGCATTTT

v_call: TRBV7-3
j_call: TRBJ2-7
clone_size: -
d_call: TRBD1
cdr3_aa: CASSPGQGNYEQYF
cdr3_nt: TGTGCCAGCAGCCCGGGACAGGGAAACTACGAGCAGTACTTC

v_call: TRBV27
j_call: TRBJ2-3
clone_size: -
d_call: -
cdr3_aa: CASSLTRTDTQYF
cdr3_nt: TGTGCCAGCAGTTTGACCAGAACAGATACGCAGTATTTT

v_call: TRBV19
j_call: TRBJ2-6
clone_size: -
d_call: -
cdr3_aa: CASSIPRQNGGANVLTF
cdr3_nt: TGTGCCAGTAGTATACCGAGACAAAACGGCGGGGCCAACGTCCTGACTTTC

v_call: TRBV7-9
j_call: TRBJ1-3
clone_size: -
d_call: -
cdr3_aa: CASSPGTSGRGNTIYF
cdr3_nt: TGTGCCAGCAGCCCAGGGACCTCGGGAAGGGGGAACACCATATATTTT